The clone carrying this T cell receptor (beta chain) appeared a few times. Sequencing used immunoSEQ multiplex PCR; TCRdb keeps in-frame clones, though not all of them. This table holds tens of thousands of clones, 80% to 85% found once. Sample time point: pretreatment peripheral blood. These data belong to a study of PD-L1 blockade in urothelial cancer. This TCR derives from a man between 60 and 75 years old with urothelial cancer. The material sequenced was PBMCs, taken around atezolizumab (anti-PD-L1) treatment.

The CDR3 reads CASSRTGGDDYGYTF. The CDR3 bases are TGTGCCAGCAGCAGGACAGGGGGTGATGACTATGGCTACACCTTC. The chain is built from TRBV5-4 and TRBJ1-2; 10 bases align to TRBD1. The CDR3 is 15 residues long. Germline lookup yields CDR1 SGHNT and CDR2 YYREEE (reference sequence). Losses at the gene ends were 4 bases for V and 3 bases for J; bases not matched to a gene: 6.